The TCR beta chain described here comes from a study of T cells in Graves' hyperthyroidism and ophthalmopathy. From RNA transcripts, TCR beta CDR3 regions were amplified. The TCR CDR3 first-round RT-PCR relied on the HTBI primer set. TCRdb re-called the multiplex PCR reads with MiXCR, one entry per CDR3 protein. There are roughly 500,000 distinct CDR3 sequences in the sample; more than 11% occur only once, and 5.8% lies in the top ten. The sample holds a few counts of this clonotype. This TCR was recovered from a woman under 40 with Graves' hyperthyroidism that later progressed to Graves' ophthalmopathy. Sequenced material: blood.

This CDR3 reads CAISELAEGETQYF. In nucleotides, the CDR3 is TGTGCCATCAGTGAACTAGCTGAGGGAGAGACCCAGTACTTC. This chain links TRBV10-3 with TRBJ2-5, with TRBD2 as a possible D gene (6 bases). CDR1 and CDR2 from the germline V gene are ENHRY and SYGVKD. CDR3 length: 14 amino acids. Trimming shortened V by 3 bases and J by 4 bases, and 12 bases separated the two germline ends.